The next 3 T cell receptor beta chains were all read from a single sample in a study of identical twins. MiXCR was run by TCRdb on the 5' RACE reads, yielding one entry per CDR3 protein. The sample yields around 470,000 distinct CDR3 sequences, 14% seen once. These data are also associated with another study on yellow fever vaccine responses in identical twins.

The sample was CD4+ T cells sorted from blood. These receptors all come from a woman aged 18 to 35 in good health.

This clonotype was recorded a few times. CDR3 nucleotides: TGCGCCAGCAGCCAAGGAGGTGCCGGAGGGGGCACAGATACGCAGTATTTT. Encoded protein: CASSQGGAGGGTDTQYF. The J gene is TRBJ2-3, the V gene TRBV4-1, with a possible D match to TRBD2 (6 bases). This CDR3 region has 17 residues. Between the trimmed V and J ends, which lost 1 base and 1 base, there was a span of 15 bases. CDR1 and CDR2 from the germline V gene are MGHRA and YSYEKL.

The genes are TRBV20-1 and TRBJ1-6; D possibly corresponds to TRBD1 (5 bases). Germline V gene sequence: CDR1 DFQATT, CDR2 SNEGSKA (reference sequence). The length of the CDR3 is 14 residues. Deletions cut 2 bases from V and 7 bases from J, with 12 bases between. The CDR3 sequence: CSARQGSQNSPLHF. CDR3 coding DNA: TGCAGTGCTAGACAGGGATCACAAAATTCACCCCTCCACTTT.

The V gene is TRBV29-1, the J gene TRBJ2-2, with D possibly matching TRBD1 (5 bases). V lost 5 bases to trimming and J lost 0 bases, with 13 bases between them. The CDR3 consists of 15 residues. Per germline, CDR1 SQVTM and CDR2 ANQGSEA. CDR3 nucleotides: TGCAGCGTTAACACAGGATCCGCGAACACCGGGGAGCTGTTTTTT. Protein sequence: CSVNTGSANTGELFF.